This TCR beta chain was documented in a study of PD-1 blockade in classical Hodgkin lymphoma. General study findings and limits: CD4+ TCR diversity, unlike CD8+, rose significantly by C4D1. Patients were excluded if nivolumab began under 1 year after ASCT (the autologous transplant).

The method was immunoSEQ multiplex PCR; TCRdb's version includes in-frame clones alone and lacks a portion of them. The sample yields more than 25,000 clones, 86% seen once. Following autologous stem cell transplantation, relapse occurred in every patient, and exposure to brentuximab vedotin varied. To note about this clone: Its specificity is not known.

CDR1 and CDR2 (germline): SEHNR, FQNEAQ (reference sequence). The length of the CDR3 is 16 residues. The V gene lost 0 bases and the J gene lost 3 bases, with 11 bases spanning the gap. This TCR was recovered from a human donor with classical Hodgkin lymphoma. This rearrangement joins TRBV7-9 to TRBJ1-4; D may be TRBD1 (5 bases). Sequencing used peripheral blood mononuclear cells (PBMCs), obtained at baseline. CDR3 sequence reads: CASSLATGGANEKLFF. CDR3 DNA sequence: TGTGCCAGCAGCTTAGCCACAGGAGGAGCTAATGAAAAACTGTTTTTT.